A single sample is the source of the 29 T cell receptor beta chains below, sequenced in a study of beta chain features in type 1 diabetes. General study findings and limits: Researchers report that Type 1 diabetes patients had moderately but significantly shorter TCRB CDR3s across all four CD4+ subsets.

What was sequenced were expressed TCRB transcripts, since all of the isolated RNA had been reverse transcribed. Using immunoSEQ multiplex PCR, the repertoire was profiled, and TCRdb retains in-frame clones only, with some absent. Of more than 300,000 clones in the sample, about a tenth were seen once. The antigens for these receptors are not known. Sequences were obtained from central memory CD4+ T cells from blood. Every receptor here comes from a man under 40 with type 1 diabetes.

Only a few counts were recorded for this clone. The chain recombines TRBV21-1 with TRBJ2-5; no DNA check was done on the table's D call, TRBD2. TRBV21-1 is reported as a pseudogene. The CDR3 has 14 residues. The CDR3 reads CASSNRGAQETQYF. The CDR3 DNA is TGTGCCAGCAGCAATCGGGGGGCCCAAGAGACCCAGTACTTC.

This clone turned up a few times. The chain couples TRBV2 to TRBJ1-2; 9 positions match TRBD1. The CDR3 extends over 13 amino acids. V lost 5 bases to trimming and J lost 8 bases; unmatched junction nucleotides: 6. The germline V gene has CDR1 SNHLY and CDR2 FYNNEI. The CDR3 DNA sequence: TGTGCCAGCAGTAGGGACAGGGCTAACGGCTACACCTTC. It yields the protein CASSRDRANGYTF.

This chain connects TRBV14 to TRBJ2-1; TRBD2 matches 14 bases. With V trimmed by 1 base and J by 7 bases, 3 bases remained unmatched. Germline CDR1 reads SGHDN; CDR2 reads FVKESK. This CDR3 has 16 residues. This CDR3 reads CASSQGLAGGRNEQFF. The CDR3 coding sequence is TGTGCCAGCAGCCAAGGACTAGCGGGGGGGCGGAATGAGCAGTTCTTC. Drawing the rest from reference TRBV14 and TRBJ2-1, the complete variable domain is EAGVTQFPSHSVIEKGQTVTLRCDPISGHDNLYWYRRVMGKEIKFLLHFVKESKQDESGMPNNRFLAERTGGTYSTLKVQPAELEDSGVYFCASSQGLAGGRNEQFFGPGTRLTVL.

The chain employs TRBV28 and TRBJ2-5, with 8 bases identical to TRBD1. J lost 3 bases, V lost 3 bases, and 6 bases had no gene match. The CDR3 is made up of 15 amino acids. Germline-derived CDR1 and CDR2 are MDHEN and SYDVKM. The CDR3 bases are TGTGCCAGCAGTTTGCCAGGGGGCGGGAAAGAGACCCAGTACTTC. It encodes CASSLPGGGKETQYF.

The rearrangement joins TRBV5-6 to TRBJ1-1, with 9 nucleotides matching TRBD1. CDR1 is SGHDT and CDR2 is YYEEEE in the germline V gene. The CDR3 extends over 13 amino acids. V was pared by 4 bases and J by 9 bases, with 7 bases of the junction left unmatched. The CDR3, as DNA: TGTGCCAGCAGCCTAGGGACAGGGAAACAAGCTTTCTTT. Its protein product is CASSLGTGKQAFF. The whole variable domain, filled in from reference TRBV5-6 and TRBJ1-1, reads DAGVTQSPTHLIKTRGQQVTLRCSPKSGHDTVSWYQQALGQGPQFIFQYYEEEERQRGNFPDRFSGHQFPNYSSELNVNALLLGDSALYLCASSLGTGKQAFFGQGTRLTVV.

This clone occurred a few times. This sequence joins TRBV5-1 and TRBJ1-1, with 8 nucleotides matching TRBD1. V shed 3 bases, J shed 4 bases, and the junction held 5 bases outside the gene matches. Germline CDR1 is SGHRS and CDR2 is YFSETQ. This CDR3 contains 14 residues. The CDR3 sequence is CASSSDRVATEAFF. In DNA form, the CDR3 reads TGCGCCAGCAGCTCGGACAGGGTCGCCACTGAAGCTTTCTTT.

This clone was counted a few times. A much more abundant neighbour one base away suggests this may be a read error. The same CDR3 arises from other DNA sequences in this sample as well. This chain uses TRBV2 with TRBJ2-7; TRBD1 matches 8 bases. The V gene end was trimmed by 5 bases and the J gene end by 3 bases; junction bases not matched to a gene: 6. The CDR3 is 14 residues long. The germline CDR1 and CDR2 sequences are SNHLY and FYNNEI. The CDR3: CASSSGTGFYEQYF. The DNA of the CDR3 is TGTGCCAGCAGTTCCGGGACAGGCTTCTACGAGCAGTACTTC.

In this sample, this clone turned up a few times. The V gene is TRBV15, the J gene TRBJ2-7, with unresolved D. The CDR3 has 14 amino acids. CDR1 and CDR2 from the germline V gene are LNHNV and YYDKDF (reference sequence). V shed 0 bases and J shed 0 bases, with 6 bases lying between them. This chain's CDR3 is CATSRDPASYEQYF. The CDR3 DNA reads as TGTGCCACCAGCAGAGATCCGGCCTCCTACGAGCAGTACTTC.

The chain employs TRBV7-9 and TRBJ1-1; a possible D gene is TRBD1 (6 bases). Trimming left V 2 bases short and J 1 base short, with 8 bases between. Germline V gene sequence: CDR1 SEHNR, CDR2 FQNEAQ (reference sequence). The CDR3 has 14 amino acids. The CDR3 DNA reads as TGTGCCAGCAGCTTATTGGGACAGAACACTGAAGCTTTCTTT. As protein: CASSLLGQNTEAFF.

This clone was counted between two and nine times. The chain combines TRBV7-2 with TRBJ2-7; D unclear. CDR1 SGHTA and CDR2 FQGNSA come from the germline V gene. Trimming pared 2 bases from V and 0 bases from J, leaving 11 bases between. The CDR3 consists of 15 residues. The CDR3 DNA reads as TGTGCCAGCAGCTTAATGTGGACGAGCTCCTACGAGCAGTACTTC. Translating gives CASSLMWTSSYEQYF.

The table lists this clone with a few counts. The chain combines TRBV7-2 with TRBJ2-3, with D hard to call. The V and J ends lost 4 bases and 2 bases respectively, with 7 bases between them. CDR3 size: 13 residues. The germline V gene has CDR1 SGHTA and CDR2 FQGNSA. This CDR3 reads CASSSYYTDTQYF. DNA for the CDR3: TGTGCCAGCAGCTCCTACTACACAGATACGCAGTATTTT.

This clone turned up a few times. The rearrangement joins TRBV28 to TRBJ1-2, with a weak D call TRBD1 (5 bases). The CDR3 is 15 residues long. Germline loops: CDR1 MDHEN, CDR2 SYDVKM. Trimming cost V 5 bases and J 8 bases, with 21 bases left between them. This CDR3 is CASSPSSQGQAGYTF. CDR3 sequence (DNA): TGTGCCAGCAGTCCTTCATCACAAGGACAAGCCGGCTACACCTTC.

V gene TRBV19 combines with J gene TRBJ2-1, with D possibly being TRBD1 (6 bases). The length of the CDR3 is 16 residues. V was clipped by 5 bases and J by 6 bases, with 20 bases between them. CDR1 is LNHDA and CDR2 is SQIVND in the germline V gene (reference sequence). CDR3 in amino acids: CASSPRGPLGANEQFF. The CDR3 DNA follows: TGTGCCAGTAGTCCTCGAGGTCCCTTGGGGGCCAATGAGCAGTTCTTC. Filled out from reference TRBV19 and TRBJ2-1, the complete variable domain reads DGGITQSPKYLFRKEGQNVTLSCEQNLNHDAMYWYRQDPGQGLRLIYYSQIVNDFQKGDIAEGYSVSREKKESFPLTVTSAQKNPTAFYLCASSPRGPLGANEQFFGPGTRLTVL.

The sample holds a few counts of this clone. The gene calls are TRBV18 and TRBJ2-7; TRBD1 matches 7 bases. V trimming: 4 bases; J trimming: 2 bases; junction bases outside the gene matches: 2. The CDR3 extends over 13 amino acids. Germline values: CDR1 KGHSH, CDR2 LQKENI. The CDR3 loop reads CASSLGQPYEQYF. Written as DNA, the CDR3 is TGTGCCAGCTCACTGGGACAGCCCTACGAGCAGTACTTC.

The chain carries TRBV7-2 and TRBJ2-6; D gene uncertain. Deletions cut 8 bases from V and 4 bases from J, with 6 bases between. The V gene's germline CDR1 is SGHTA and CDR2 FQGNSA. The CDR3 is 12 amino acids. The CDR3 reads CASAGGANVLTF. Here the CDR3 DNA reads TGTGCCAGCGCCGGGGGGGCCAACGTCCTGACTTTC.

In its sample, this clone was seen a few times. The chain recombines TRBV11-2 with TRBJ2-5; perhaps TRBD2 as D (5 bases). Between the trimmed V and J ends, which lost 3 bases and 5 bases, there was a span of 10 bases. CDR1 is SGHAT and CDR2 is FQNNGV in the germline V gene. The CDR3 length is 13 residues. CDR3 region: CASSFGVEETQYF. The CDR3 DNA sequence: TGTGCCAGCAGCTTCGGGGTAGAGGAGACCCAGTACTTC. Full variable domain (remainder filled in from reference TRBV11-2 and TRBJ2-5): EAGVAQSPRYKIIEKRQSVAFWCNPISGHATLYWYQQILGQGPKLLIQFQNNGVVDDSQLPKDRFSAERLKGVDSTLKIQPAKLEDSAVYLCASSFGVEETQYFGPGTRLLVL.

This clone was found a few times. J is TRBJ2-7 and V is TRBV10-3; D may be TRBD1 (5 bases). Trimming took 10 bases from V and 2 from J, leaving 15 bases between them. Germline-derived CDR1 and CDR2 are ENHRY and SYGVKD. The CDR3 is 13 amino acids. CDR3 coding DNA: TGTGCCACAAGGGGTGGATCTACCTACGAGCAGTACTTC. This translates into CATRGGSTYEQYF.

A few counts support this clone. The chain uses TRBV5-6 and TRBJ2-3, with 7 bases aligning to TRBD2. V was clipped by 4 bases and J by 0 bases; unmatched bases: 14. The CDR3 is 18 amino acids. From germline, CDR1 is SGHDT and CDR2 YYEEEE. CDR3 residues: CASSRLRRGYLSTDTQYF. The CDR3 DNA follows: TGTGCCAGCAGCCGCTTGAGGCGGGGGTACCTTAGCACAGATACGCAGTATTTT.

The V gene is TRBV4-3, the J gene TRBJ2-7, with D possibly matching TRBD1 (7 bases). There are 17 residues in the CDR3. The V gene lost 0 bases and the J gene lost 0 bases, with 15 bases spanning the gap. Germline V gives CDR1 LGHNA, CDR2 YSLEER. The CDR3: CASSQDLAGGSSYEQYF. For the CDR3, the DNA is TGCGCCAGCAGCCAAGATCTCGCAGGGGGGAGCTCCTACGAGCAGTACTTC.

This clone occurred a few times. In DNA, the CDR3 is TGCAGCGTTGGGGGATATGGAAACACCATATATTTT. Its translation: CSVGGYGNTIYF. The chain employs TRBV29-1 and TRBJ1-3; D gene ambiguous. Germline V gene data show CDR1 as SQVTM and CDR2 as ANQGSEA. The CDR3 consists of 12 residues. V gave up 4 bases and J gave up 3 bases, with 7 bases separating them.

The chain joins TRBV29-1 to TRBJ2-1; D may correspond to TRBD1 or TRBD2 (5 bases each). Germline assignment: CDR1 SQVTM and CDR2 ANQGSEA. V lost 6 bases and J lost 6, with 15 bases in between. The CDR3 is 13 residues long. CDR3 coding DNA: TGCAGCGTCGTGGGACGGCGGGCCAATGAGCAGTTCTTC. This codes for CSVVGRRANEQFF.

Concerning this clone: Other DNA sequences of this sample code for an identical CDR3. The chain couples TRBV30 to TRBJ2-2; 11 positions match TRBD2. V lost 1 base, J lost 0 bases, and 7 bases stayed unmatched. This CDR3 is 18 amino acids long. Per the germline V gene, CDR1 is GTSNPN and CDR2 is SVGIG (reference sequence). The CDR3 DNA reads as TGTGCCTGGAGTGGGTCTCCTAGCGGGGGGACGAACACCGGGGAGCTGTTTTTT. Encoded protein: CAWSGSPSGGTNTGELFF.

The chain uses TRBV19 and TRBJ2-3, with TRBD1 matching 11 bases. The ends lost 4 bases at V and 3 bases at J; junction bases unmatched: 3. The CDR3 consists of 15 residues. Germline CDR1 is LNHDA and CDR2 is SQIVND (reference sequence). In nucleotides, the CDR3 is TGTGCCAGTAGTAATGGACAGGGGGCGACAGATACGCAGTATTTT. Its protein is CASSNGQGATDTQYF.

The V call is TRBV18, the J call TRBJ2-3; D unresolved. CDR3 size: 12 residues. The germline CDR1 and CDR2 sequences are KGHSH and LQKENI. V gave up 5 bases and J gave up 4 bases, with 7 bases separating them. For the CDR3, the DNA is TGTGCCAGCTCATCCTCGGCAGATACGCAGTATTTT. Protein product: CASSSSADTQYF. The variable domain in full, with the rest retrieved from reference TRBV18 and TRBJ2-3, is NAGVMQNPRHLVRRRGQEARLRCSPMKGHSHVYWYRQLPEEGLKFMVYLQKENIIDESGMPKERFSAEFPKEGPSILRIQQVVRGDSAAYFCASSSSADTQYFGPGTRLTVL.

The table lists this clone with a few counts. V usage is TRBV7-9 and J usage is TRBJ1-1, with a weak D call TRBD1 (6 bases). The V and J ends lost 1 base and 3 bases respectively, with 12 bases between them. Germline V gives CDR1 SEHNR, CDR2 FQNEAQ (reference sequence). There are 15 residues in the CDR3. DNA for the CDR3: TGTGCCAGCAGCTTAGACAGGGCGGGGGACACTGAAGCTTTCTTT. Amino acids: CASSLDRAGDTEAFF.

The rearrangement links TRBV5-6 to TRBJ1-2; TRBD1 might be the D (6 bases). V lost 1 base and J lost 10, with 11 bases in between. CDR1 and CDR2 (germline): SGHDT, YYEEEE. The CDR3 has 12 residues. The DNA for the CDR3 is TGTGCCAGCAGCTTGTACGCAGGGGACTACACCTTC. Protein sequence: CASSLYAGDYTF.

The gene calls are TRBV4-1 and TRBJ2-3; 8 bases fit TRBD1. The V and J ends lost 4 bases and 9 bases, in that order; junction bases with no gene match: 9. The CDR3 runs 14 residues. Germline assignment: CDR1 MGHRA and CDR2 YSYEKL. The DNA for the CDR3 is TGCGCCAGCAGCCCGGACAGGGCGGTTGGAACGCAGTATTTT. Translated, it gives CASSPDRAVGTQYF.

This clone has more than one count but fewer than ten. V is TRBV9 and J is TRBJ2-3; TRBD2 matches 11 bases. The trim removed 1 base at V and 2 bases at J, leaving 9 bases unmatched. The germline V gene has CDR1 SGDLS and CDR2 YYNGEE. The CDR3 runs to 18 residues. CDR3: CASSVRAGSGGATDTQYF. The CDR3 bases are TGTGCCAGCAGCGTACGGGCTGGTAGCGGGGGGGCCACAGATACGCAGTATTTT.

In its sample, this clone was seen many times. The sample holds other DNA sequences that translate to the same CDR3. The chain uses TRBV11-2 and TRBJ1-2; D is undetermined. Germline V gene sequence: CDR1 SGHAT, CDR2 FQNNGV. Trimming pared 5 bases from V and 6 bases from J, leaving 10 bases between. This CDR3 is built from 12 residues. The CDR3 region is CASSLSGDGYTF. The CDR3 bases are TGTGCCAGCAGCCTCTCTGGCGATGGCTACACCTTC.